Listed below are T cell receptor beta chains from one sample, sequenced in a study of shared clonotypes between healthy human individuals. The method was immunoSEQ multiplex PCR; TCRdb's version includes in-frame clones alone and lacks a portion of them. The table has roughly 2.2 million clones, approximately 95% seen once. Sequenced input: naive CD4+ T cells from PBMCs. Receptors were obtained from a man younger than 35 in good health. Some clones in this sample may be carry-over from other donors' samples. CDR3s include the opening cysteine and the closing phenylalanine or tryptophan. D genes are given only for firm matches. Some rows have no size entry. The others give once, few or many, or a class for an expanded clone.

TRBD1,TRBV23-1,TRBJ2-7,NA,CASSRSGTGRNEQYF,TGCGCCAGCAGTCGATCCGGGACAGGGAGAAACGAGCAGTACTTC
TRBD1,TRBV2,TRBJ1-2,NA,CASSEATGTGGGIYTF,TGTGCCAGCAGTGAAGCTACTGGGACAGGGGGCGGTATCTACACCTTC
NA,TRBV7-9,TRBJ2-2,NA,CASISGPGDTGELFF,TGTGCCAGCATCTCGGGCCCAGGCGACACCGGGGAGCTGTTTTTT
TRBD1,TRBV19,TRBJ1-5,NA,CASSMRSGGGQPQHF,TGTGCCAGTAGTATGAGGTCAGGGGGCGGTCAGCCCCAGCATTTT
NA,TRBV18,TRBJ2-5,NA,CASSRDGGGSETQYF,TGTGCCAGCTCACGCGACGGTGGGGGTTCGGAGACCCAGTACTTC
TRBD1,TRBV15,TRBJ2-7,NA,CATSRDQGARYF,TGTGCCACCAGCAGAGATCAGGGGGCTCGGTACTTC
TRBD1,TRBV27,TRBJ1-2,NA,CASSSRRGQGESGYTF,TGTGCCAGCAGTTCTCGCCGAGGACAGGGAGAAAGTGGCTACACCTTC
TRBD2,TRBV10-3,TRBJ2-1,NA,CAISESTAGGPDEQFF,TGTGCCATCAGTGAGTCGACAGCGGGAGGGCCCGATGAGCAGTTCTTC
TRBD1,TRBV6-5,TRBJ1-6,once,CASRRSGGYNSPLHF,TGTGCCAGCAGAAGATCAGGGGGGTACAATTCACCCCTCCACTTT
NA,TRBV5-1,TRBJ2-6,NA,CASSLEGRAGANVLTF,TGCGCCAGCAGCTTAGAGGGGCGCGCTGGGGCCAACGTCCTGACTTTC
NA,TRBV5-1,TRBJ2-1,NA,CASTTGSYNEQFF,TGCGCCAGCACGACAGGCTCCTACAATGAGCAGTTCTTC
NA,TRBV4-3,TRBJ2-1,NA,CASSQGSWEANEQFF,TGCGCCAGCAGCCAAGGGTCGTGGGAAGCCAATGAGCAGTTCTTC
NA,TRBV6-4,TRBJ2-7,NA,CASSQEFGTYYEQYF,TGTGCCAGCAGTCAAGAATTTGGGACATACTACGAGCAGTACTTC
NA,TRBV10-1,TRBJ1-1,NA,CASSEGGRAFF,TGCGCCAGCAGTGAGGGGGGGCGAGCTTTCTTT
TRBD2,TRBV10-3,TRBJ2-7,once,CATAGGSDYYEQYF,TGTGCCACGGCTGGCGGGAGCGATTACTACGAGCAGTACTTC
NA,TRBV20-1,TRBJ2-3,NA,CSARVNTQYF,TGCAGTGCTAGAGTTAATACGCAGTATTTT
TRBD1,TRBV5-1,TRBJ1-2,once,CASSLFRTGDDYGYTF,TGCGCCAGCAGCCTCTTCAGGACAGGGGACGACTATGGCTACACCTTC
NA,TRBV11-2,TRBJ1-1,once,CASSLTGIPAGTEAFF,TGTGCCAGCAGCTTAACCGGGATCCCAGCTGGCACTGAAGCTTTCTTT
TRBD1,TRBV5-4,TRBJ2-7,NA,CASSSPGQEGDEQYF,TGTGCCAGCAGCTCGCCGGGACAGGAAGGAGACGAGCAGTACTTC
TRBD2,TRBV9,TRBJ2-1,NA,CASSVGRGSGNNEQFF,TGTGCCAGCAGCGTAGGTCGAGGTAGCGGGAACAATGAGCAGTTCTTC
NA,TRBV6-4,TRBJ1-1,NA,CASSDSGRSNTEAFF,TGTGCCAGCAGTGACTCGGGCCGATCGAACACTGAAGCTTTCTTT
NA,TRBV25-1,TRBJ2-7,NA,CASSEYKPNIEGEQYF,TGTGCCAGCAGTGAATATAAGCCCAACATTGAGGGCGAGCAGTACTTC
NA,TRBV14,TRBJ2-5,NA,CASSLGQRGKETQYF,TGTGCCAGCAGCCTGGGACAGCGGGGGAAAGAGACCCAGTACTTC
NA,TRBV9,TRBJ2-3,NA,CASTVQSRGTDTQYF,TGTGCCAGCACCGTACAATCGAGGGGGACAGATACGCAGTATTTT
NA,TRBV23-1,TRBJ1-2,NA,CASTNQTANYGYTF,TGCGCCAGCACGAATCAGACTGCAAACTATGGCTACACCTTC
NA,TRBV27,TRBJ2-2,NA,CASSLMDTGELFF,TGTGCCAGCAGTTTAATGGACACCGGGGAGCTGTTTTTT
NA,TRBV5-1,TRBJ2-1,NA,CASSSGTVPYNEQFF,TGCGCCAGCAGCTCCGGGACGGTGCCCTACAATGAGCAGTTCTTC
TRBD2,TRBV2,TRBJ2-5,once,CASRGGTSEMTQYF,TGTGCCAGCAGAGGCGGGACTAGCGAGATGACCCAGTACTTC
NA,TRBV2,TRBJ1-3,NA,CASIVDRSGNTIYF,TGTGCCAGCATTGTCGACAGGTCTGGAAACACCATATATTTT
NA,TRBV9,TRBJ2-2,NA,CASTVGALNTGELFF,TGTGCCAGCACAGTCGGGGCGCTGAACACCGGGGAGCTGTTTTTT
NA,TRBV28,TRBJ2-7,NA,CASSVQGESSYEQYF,TGTGCCAGCAGTGTCCAAGGGGAGAGCTCCTACGAGCAGTACTTC
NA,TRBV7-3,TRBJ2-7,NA,CASSLTPDSQEQYF,TGTGCCAGCAGCTTAACGCCGGACTCCCAGGAGCAGTACTTC
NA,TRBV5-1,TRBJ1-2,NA,CASSFGLPTNYGYTF,TGCGCCAGCAGCTTCGGCCTACCTACTAACTATGGCTACACCTTC
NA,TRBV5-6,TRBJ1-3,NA,CASSPDAGSGNTIYF,TGTGCCAGCAGCCCGGACGCCGGCTCTGGAAACACCATATATTTT
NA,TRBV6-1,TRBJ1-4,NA,CASSEKDRLGFF,TGTGCCAGCAGTGAAAAGGACAGACTGGGGTTTTTT
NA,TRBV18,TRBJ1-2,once,CASSPGRINYGYTF,TGTGCCAGCTCACCTGGACGGATTAACTATGGCTACACCTTC
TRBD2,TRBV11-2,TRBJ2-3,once,CASSPTSGFTTDTQYF,TGTGCCAGCAGCCCGACTAGCGGGTTTACGACAGATACGCAGTATTTT
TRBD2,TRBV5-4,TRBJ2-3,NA,CASSRGLATDTQYF,TGTGCCAGCAGTCGTGGACTAGCAACAGATACGCAGTATTTT
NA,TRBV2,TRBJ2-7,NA,CASKTSYEQYF,TGTGCCAGCAAAACCAGCTACGAGCAGTACTTC
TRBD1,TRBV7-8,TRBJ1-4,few,CASSLARGHEKLFF,TGTGCCAGCAGCTTAGCCAGGGGGCATGAAAAACTGTTTTTT
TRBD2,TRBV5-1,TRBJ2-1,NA,CASSSGLASDPNEQFF,TGCGCCAGCAGCTCGGGACTAGCCTCGGATCCCAATGAGCAGTTCTTC
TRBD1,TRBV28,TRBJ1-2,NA,CASGQGDYGYTF,TGTGCCAGTGGACAGGGGGACTATGGCTACACCTTC
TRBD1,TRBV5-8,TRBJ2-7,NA,CASSLGTGGEQYF,TGTGCCAGCAGCCTAGGGACAGGGGGCGAGCAGTACTTC
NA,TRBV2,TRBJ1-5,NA,CASSEGARLPQHF,TGTGCCAGCAGTGAAGGGGCCAGGCTCCCCCAGCATTTT
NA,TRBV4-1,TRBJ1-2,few,CASSQDLRGGYTF,TGCGCCAGCAGCCAAGATCTGCGGGGCGGCTACACCTTC
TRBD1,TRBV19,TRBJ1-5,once,CASSPTGEGNQPQHF,TGTGCCAGTAGCCCTACAGGGGAGGGCAATCAGCCCCAGCATTTT
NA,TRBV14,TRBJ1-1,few,CASSQDFGREAFF,TGTGCCAGCAGCCAAGACTTCGGCAGGGAAGCTTTCTTT
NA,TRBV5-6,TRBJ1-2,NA,CASSLTERGYTF,TGTGCCAGCAGCTTAACAGAACGCGGCTACACCTTC
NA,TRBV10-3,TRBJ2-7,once,CAISEPRGGSSYEQYF,TGTGCCATCAGTGAGCCTCGAGGGGGGAGCTCCTACGAGCAGTACTTC
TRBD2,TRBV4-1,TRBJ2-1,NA,CASSQDPGGRENEQFF,TGCGCCAGCAGCCAAGATCCCGGCGGGAGAGAGAATGAGCAGTTCTTC
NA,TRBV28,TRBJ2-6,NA,CASKEGGLGRNVLTF,TGTGCCAGCAAGGAAGGCGGGCTTGGACGCAACGTCCTGACTTTC
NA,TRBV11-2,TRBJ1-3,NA,CASSFGTSSGNTIYF,TGTGCCAGCAGCTTTGGGACGTCCTCTGGAAACACCATATATTTT
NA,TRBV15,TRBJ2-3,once,CATSRDLHTQYF,TGTGCCACCAGCAGAGATCTCCATACGCAGTATTTT